The 32 T cell receptor beta chains listed next were all sequenced from one sample in a study of blood T cells in healthy people across ages. A sample-barcoded 5' primer and a J-beta primer mix were used in a second PCR of roughly 6 to 11 cycles. TCRdb used MiXCR to reprocess the 5' RACE reads, holding one entry per CDR3 protein. The sample consists of around 780,000 distinct CDR3 sequences, around 25% of them appearing once. The data were also submitted as part of a second study, on T cells of mothers and their children.

The sample was blood. These receptors originate from a boy younger than 18 in good health.

This clonotype was counted a few times. This chain uses TRBV11-2 with TRBJ1-2, with 8 bases matching TRBD1. This CDR3 contains 15 residues. The J segment lost 6 bases and the V segment lost 5 bases, leaving 11 bases of the junction unmatched. CDR1 and CDR2 from the germline V gene are SGHAT and FQNNGV. This chain's CDR3 is CASSTLRGQVDGYTF. The CDR3 nucleotides read TGTGCCAGCAGCACGCTTCGGGGACAGGTGGATGGCTACACCTTC.

The CDR3 sequence is CASSSRLVPYNEQFF. The CDR3 DNA reads as TGTGCCAGCAGTTCAAGACTAGTCCCCTACAATGAGCAGTTCTTC. This chain connects TRBV27 to TRBJ2-5; a weak D match, TRBD2 (6 bases). The J call may be in error: the DNA end matches TRBJ2-1 better. The CDR3 has 15 amino acids. Germline assignment: CDR1 MNHEY and CDR2 SMNVEV (reference sequence).

The chain carries TRBV6-5 and TRBJ1-1; perhaps TRBD1 as D (6 bases). V was pared by 4 bases and J by 5 bases, with 17 bases between. CDR1 MNHEY and CDR2 SVGAGI come from the germline V gene. This CDR3 comprises 15 residues. CDR3 region: CASSSTGRGLTEAFF. Here the CDR3 DNA reads TGTGCCAGCAGTTCCACAGGGAGAGGTTTGACTGAAGCTTTCTTT.

This clonotype was counted only a few times. CDR3 DNA: TGCAGCGTCCAGACAGGGGGTAGGGAGACCCAGTACTTC. Amino acids: CSVQTGGRETQYF. The chain links TRBV29-1 to TRBJ2-5; 9 bases match TRBD1. The CDR3 spans 13 residues. CDR1 SQVTM and CDR2 ANQGSEA come from the germline V gene. Germline trimming cut 6 bases from V and 5 bases from J; bases unmatched to any gene: 7. Supplemented by reference TRBV29-1 and TRBJ2-5, the full variable domain reads SAVISQKPSRDICQRGTSLTIQCQVDSQVTMMFWYRQQPGQSLTLIATANQGSEATYESGFVIDKFPISRPNLTFSTLTVSNMSPEDSSIYLCSVQTGGRETQYFGPGTRLLVL.

The chain has TRBV25-1 and TRBJ2-1; D remains ambiguous. The V end lost 1 base, the J end lost 0 bases, and 7 bases lay between the germline ends. This CDR3 spans 15 amino acids. Germline-derived CDR1 and CDR2 are MGHDK and SYGVNS. The CDR3 reads CASSESQSSYNEQFF. CDR3 in DNA: TGTGCCAGCAGTGAATCCCAGAGCTCCTACAATGAGCAGTTCTTC.

The chain carries TRBV20-1 and TRBJ2-1; weak D call: TRBD1 (5 bases). CDR3 length equals 14 residues. V lost 6 bases and J 0 bases, leaving 12 bases between the germline ends. Germline V gene data show CDR1 as DFQATT and CDR2 as SNEGSKA (reference sequence). This CDR3 is CSAATAGSYNEQFF. CDR3 nucleotides: TGCAGTGCAGCGACAGCAGGCTCCTACAATGAGCAGTTCTTC.

The chain is built from TRBV5-1 and TRBJ2-1; TRBD2 might be the D (7 bases). This CDR3 is 13 amino acids long. V was cut by 5 bases and J by 13 bases, with 19 bases left in between. Germline V CDR1 and CDR2: SGHRS, YFSETQ. CDR3 sequence: CASSESGGAEQFF. As DNA, the CDR3 is TGCGCCAGCAGTGAGAGTGGGGGGGCCGAACAGTTCTTC.

This chain connects TRBV20-1 to TRBJ2-3, with TRBD2 identical over 9 bases. J lost 6 bases, V lost 3 bases, and 7 bases had no gene match. CDR1 and CDR2 (germline): DFQATT, SNEGSKA (reference sequence). The CDR3 sequence is 14 residues long. The CDR3 is CSARGRGGSDTQYF. CDR3 bases: TGCAGTGCTAGGGGGCGGGGGGGCTCGGATACGCAGTATTTT.

The chain combines TRBV9 with TRBJ2-5, with 8 positions matching TRBD1. The V gene end was trimmed by 0 bases and the J gene end by 6 bases; junction bases not matched to a gene: 7. Germline-derived CDR1 and CDR2 are SGDLS and YYNGEE. The length of the CDR3 is 15 residues. The CDR3 region is CASSVAGQGAQTQYF. Written as DNA, the CDR3 is TGTGCCAGCAGCGTAGCGGGGCAGGGGGCGCAGACCCAGTACTTC.

There are a few counts of this clonotype. The chain joins TRBV2 to TRBJ1-2, with D hard to call. This CDR3 is 11 amino acids long. Looked up from germline, CDR1 is SNHLY and CDR2 is FYNNEI. The V end was cut by 7 bases, the J end by 2 bases, with 5 bases between. CDR3 nucleotide sequence: TGTGCCAGCAATGAGAACTATGGCTACACCTTC. Its translation is CASNENYGYTF.

The chain uses TRBV15 and TRBJ1-1; no clear D. CDR1 is LNHNV and CDR2 is YYDKDF in the germline V gene (reference sequence). The CDR3 runs to 12 residues. V lost 5 bases and J 6 bases, leaving 10 bases between the germline ends. The CDR3 spells CATSGTRSEAFF. CDR3 DNA: TGTGCCACCAGCGGTACGAGATCTGAAGCTTTCTTT.

The V gene is TRBV20-1, the J gene TRBJ2-7; D perhaps matches TRBD2 (6 bases). The V gene's germline CDR1 is DFQATT and CDR2 SNEGSKA (reference sequence). The CDR3 is 14 residues long. Trimming left V 0 bases short and J 3 bases short, with 12 bases between. The CDR3 region is CSARERGILYEQYF. The CDR3 coding sequence is TGCAGTGCTAGAGAACGGGGGATACTCTACGAGCAGTACTTC.

This clonotype has a count of ten or more. V usage is TRBV12-3 or TRBV12-4 and J usage is TRBJ2-4; tentative D call: TRBD2 (6 bases). The CDR3 has 13 amino acids. V was clipped by 3 bases and J by 3 bases, with 6 bases between them. The CDR3 bases are TGTGCCAGCAGTTTGGGGGGCAAAAACATTCAGTACTTC. This encodes CASSLGGKNIQYF.

This clonotype has a handful of counts. CDR3 region: CSGPGTTGENIQYF. In DNA, the CDR3 is TGCAGCGGCCCCGGGACAACGGGGGAAAACATTCAGTACTTC. V usage is TRBV29-1 and J usage is TRBJ2-4; D might be TRBD1 or TRBD2, each matching 6 bases. The CDR3 totals 14 residues. Per the germline V gene, CDR1 is SQVTM and CDR2 is ANQGSEA. The germline V and J ends were trimmed by 7 bases and 5 bases, with 18 bases remaining between them.

In the case of this clonotype: The germline gene is not matched at one end of the junction; a read error may be the cause. The chain joins TRBV29-1 to TRBJ2-7; D unclear. The CDR3 is made up of 12 amino acids. Germline CDR1 reads SQVTM; CDR2 reads ANQGSEA. For the CDR3, the DNA is TGCAGCGTTGGGAAGGTTTCCTCCGAGCAGTACTTC. Amino acids: CSVGKVSSEQYF.

The rearrangement uses TRBV20-1 and TRBJ2-5; maybe TRBD1 (6 bases). CDR1 DFQATT and CDR2 SNEGSKA come from the germline V gene (reference sequence). The V end lost 0 bases, the J end lost 4 bases, and 12 bases lay between the germline ends. This CDR3 has 14 amino acids. The CDR3 DNA sequence: TGCAGTGCTAGAGAGGTTCAGGGGAGAGAGACCCAGTACTTC. It encodes CSAREVQGRETQYF.

The rearrangement uses TRBV15 and TRBJ1-5; D is ambiguous. The ends were cut back, 0 bases at V and 0 bases at J, with 12 bases in the middle. This CDR3 spans 17 amino acids. Germline CDR1 LNHNV, CDR2 YYDKDF (reference sequence). CDR3 amino acids: CATSRDHWGDSNQPQHF. The CDR3 DNA reads as TGTGCCACCAGCAGAGATCACTGGGGAGATAGCAATCAGCCCCAGCATTTT.

This clonotype was counted between two and nine times. This may arise from a read error, as a much more abundant clone is one base away. This chain joins TRBV7-3 and TRBJ2-6; TRBD1 might be the D (5 bases). The germline gives CDR1 SGHTA, CDR2 FQGTGA. This CDR3 region has 15 residues. The CDR3 here is CASSLGLSGANVLAF. CDR3 nucleotide sequence: TGTGCCAGCAGTTTAGGCCTCTCTGGGGCCAACGTCCTGGCTTTC. Full variable domain (missing parts from reference TRBV7-3 and TRBJ2-6): GAGVSQTPSNKVTEKGKYVELRCDPISGHTALYWYRQSLGQGPEFLIYFQGTGAADDSGLPNDRFFAVRPEGSVSTLKIQRTERGDSAVYLCASSLGLSGANVLAFGAGSRLTVL.

The chain is built from TRBV3-1 and TRBJ1-1; 7 bases fit TRBD1. Trimming cost V 6 bases and J 3 bases; bases outside gene matches: 10. Germline values: CDR1 LGHDT, CDR2 YNNKEL (reference sequence). The CDR3 runs to 15 residues. CDR3 nucleotides: TGTGCCAGCAGTCCATGGCCAACAGGGGACACTGAAGCTTTCTTT. Translation gives CASSPWPTGDTEAFF.

This clonotype was seen a few times. This chain links TRBV7-6 with TRBJ2-5; 9 positions agree with TRBD1. The CDR3 runs 15 residues. Germline CDR1 reads SGHVS; CDR2 reads FNYEAQ. Germline trimming cut 5 bases from V and 3 bases from J; bases unmatched to any gene: 7. In nucleotides, the CDR3 is TGTGCCAGCAGCCTAACCGGGACAGGGAAAGAGACCCAGTACTTC. Translated: CASSLTGTGKETQYF.

The rearrangement joins TRBV5-4 to TRBJ2-3; TRBD2 matches at 8 bases. V lost 5 bases to trimming and J lost 3 bases; unmatched junction nucleotides: 5. CDR3 size: 14 residues. Germline loops: CDR1 SGHNT, CDR2 YYREEE (reference sequence). CDR3 sequence: CASRRGGGTDTQYF. The CDR3 DNA sequence: TGTGCCAGCAGACGGGGGGGCGGGACAGATACGCAGTATTTT.

This clonotype occurred a few times. This chain connects TRBV6-2 or TRBV6-3 to TRBJ2-3, with D perhaps TRBD1 (6 bases). This CDR3 has 18 amino acids. V lost 0 bases and J 0 bases, leaving 16 bases between the germline ends. CDR1 is MNHEY and CDR2 is SVGEGT in the germline V gene. As DNA, the CDR3 is TGTGCCAGCAGTTACTCCCCTACGACAGGATCCAGCACAGATACGCAGTATTTT. This codes for CASSYSPTTGSSTDTQYF.

V and J are TRBV3-1 and TRBJ2-7, with D unresolved. The CDR3 runs to 13 residues. Trimming cost V 1 base and J 6 bases, with 10 bases left between them. Germline loops: CDR1 LGHDT, CDR2 YNNKEL (reference sequence). CDR3 amino acids: CASSQVSDTEQYF. The DNA of the CDR3 is TGTGCCAGCAGCCAAGTATCCGACACCGAGCAGTACTTC.

DNA of the CDR3: TGTGCCAGCTACAGCTCTGGAAACACCATATATTTT. Protein product: CASYSSGNTIYF. This chain uses TRBV12-3 or TRBV12-4 with TRBJ1-3; D remains unclear. The V gene lost 8 bases and the J gene lost 0 bases, with 5 bases spanning the gap. This CDR3 spans 12 amino acids.

The rearrangement uses TRBV3-1 and TRBJ2-1, with D perhaps TRBD1 (5 bases). The CDR3 extends over 16 amino acids. Germline CDR1 reads LGHDT; CDR2 reads YNNKEL (reference sequence). The V end lost 0 bases, the J end lost 2 bases, and 11 bases lay between the germline ends. The CDR3 region has the DNA TGTGCCAGCAGCCAAGATAGCAGGGTACCCTACAATGAGCAGTTCTTC. It yields the protein CASSQDSRVPYNEQFF.

The chain has TRBV27 and TRBJ2-7; TRBD2 might be the D (5 bases). The CDR3 is 15 amino acids. Between the trimmed V and J ends, which lost 5 bases and 5 bases, there was a span of 19 bases. Germline V gives CDR1 MNHEY, CDR2 SMNVEV (reference sequence). This CDR3 reads CASSLVGEFWHEQYF. In DNA, the CDR3 is TGTGCCAGCAGTCTCGTCGGGGAATTCTGGCACGAGCAGTACTTC.

The V call is TRBV9, the J call TRBJ2-5; D tentatively reads TRBD1 or TRBD2 (5 bases each). Germline assignment: CDR1 SGDLS and CDR2 YYNGEE. V was clipped by 0 bases and J by 4 bases, with 7 bases between them. This CDR3 spans 13 amino acids. Here the CDR3 DNA reads TGTGCCAGCAGCGTAGACGGGGCAGAGACCCAGTACTTC. Translated, it gives CASSVDGAETQYF.

The chain carries TRBV12-3 or TRBV12-4 and TRBJ2-5, with a tentative D call TRBD1 (6 bases). TRBJ2-7 explains the end of the DNA better; the J call may be wrong. This CDR3 contains 13 residues. The CDR3 DNA is TGTGCCAGCAGCCGGGACACCATCTACGAGCAGTACTTC. Protein: CASSRDTIYEQYF.

A few counts support this clonotype. The genes are TRBV10-2 and TRBJ2-7, with a possible D match to TRBD2 (5 bases). Germline loops: CDR1 WSHSY, CDR2 SAAADI. V was clipped by 4 bases and J by 6 bases, with 7 bases between them. This CDR3 is built from 11 residues. CDR3 residues: CASSGAGEQYF. For the CDR3, the DNA is TGCGCCAGCAGTGGTGCGGGCGAGCAGTACTTC.

The chain uses TRBV6-1 and TRBJ2-5; 10 bases map to TRBD1. Germline V gene lookup returns CDR1 MNHNS and CDR2 SASEGT. The CDR3 has 14 amino acids. The ends lost 5 bases at V and 7 bases at J; junction bases unmatched: 7. CDR3: CASSLDRGSVTQYF. DNA for the CDR3: TGTGCCAGCAGTTTGGACAGGGGGAGTGTGACCCAGTACTTC.

V gene TRBV28 combines with J gene TRBJ1-2; D remains unclear. Trimming took off 5 bases at V and 6 bases at J, with 10 bases between the two ends. Germline V gives CDR1 MDHEN, CDR2 SYDVKM. There are 12 residues in the CDR3. The DNA of the CDR3 is TGTGCCAGCAGTCTATACAAGGATGGCTACACCTTC. As protein: CASSLYKDGYTF.

The rearrangement links TRBV5-1 to TRBJ1-1, with D maybe TRBD1 (6 bases). V lost 1 base and J 0 bases, leaving 13 bases between the germline ends. This CDR3 has 16 residues. In germline, CDR1 is SGHRS, CDR2 YFSETQ. CDR3 loop: CASSLTGRHMNTEAFF. DNA for the CDR3: TGCGCCAGCAGCTTGACAGGGCGACACATGAACACTGAAGCTTTCTTT. Together with reference TRBV5-1 and TRBJ1-1, the CDR3 gives the full variable domain: KAGVTQTPRYLIKTRGQQVTLSCSPISGHRSVSWYQQTPGQGLQFLFEYFSETQRNKGNFPGRFSGRQFSNSRSEMNVSTLELGDSALYLCASSLTGRHMNTEAFFGQGTRLTVV.